The source of this T cell receptor (beta chain) is a study of STAT3 mutations in large granular lymphocyte leukemia. The CDR3 is 15 amino acids. V shed 3 bases and J shed 1 base, with 15 bases lying between them. CDR1 and CDR2 (germline): GTSNPN, SVGIG (reference sequence). General study findings and limits: Persisting codominant clonotypes may have hidden a small pathogenic clone. Every T-cell large granular lymphocyte leukemia patient had at least one immunodominant TCR beta clonotype. Clonal expansion was inferred from other time points because no sample existed at each clone's first appearance. In several patients, dominant TCR clone burden exceeded STAT3 mutant burden. In about 30% of the 18 patients, new TCR clonotypes emerged after therapy.

Generated by immunoSEQ multiplex PCR, the TCRdb table keeps only in-frame clones and is missing some. The table has approximately 27,000 clones, 60% to 85% seen once. This clone came up once. Its antigen is currently unknown. Sample: peripheral blood mononuclear cells. The chain links TRBV30 to TRBJ1-2; D call uncertain. The source of this sequence is a woman aged 50 to 60 with T-cell large granular lymphocyte leukemia. Some clones in this sample may be carry-over from other donors' samples. CDR3 sequence (DNA): TGTGCCTGGAGCCTACTTACTACCTTTAACTATGGCTACACCTTC. Translation: CAWSLLTTFNYGYTF.